Following are 27 T cell receptor beta chains from one sample sequenced in a study of T cells in Graves' hyperthyroidism and ophthalmopathy. What was amplified from RNA transcripts were TCR beta CDR3 regions. The HTBI set primed first-round TCR CDR3 RT-PCR. TCRdb re-called the multiplex PCR reads with MiXCR, one entry per CDR3 protein. The profile shows around 520,000 distinct CDR3 sequences, roughly a quarter of them singletons. Sequencing input: blood. The receptors were sampled from a woman aged 25 to 45 with Graves' ophthalmopathy.

The chain recombines TRBV20-1 with TRBJ2-7, with D unresolved. The germline V and J ends were trimmed by 3 bases and 2 bases, with 14 bases remaining between them. The CDR3 totals 14 residues. CDR1 and CDR2 (germline): DFQATT, SNEGSKA (reference sequence). In nucleotides, the CDR3 is TGCAGTGCTAGCGGAGCCGACTTCGCCTACGAGCAGTACTTC. Its translation: CSASGADFAYEQYF.

The chain carries TRBV5-1 and TRBJ1-1, with D perhaps TRBD1 (6 bases). With 3 bases removed from V and 7 bases from J, the gap between germline ends came to 10 bases. The CDR3 totals 12 residues. Germline V gene sequence: CDR1 SGHRS, CDR2 YFSETQ. The CDR3 DNA is TGCGCCAGCAGCTCCCAGACAGGTGAAGCTTTCTTT. Amino acids: CASSSQTGEAFF.

This clonotype came up many times. V gene TRBV6-2 or TRBV6-3 combines with J gene TRBJ2-7; D is unclear. Trimming removed 2 bases at V and 0 bases at J, with 5 bases between. The CDR3 contains 13 residues. CDR1 and CDR2 from the germline V gene are MNHEY and SVGEGT. CDR3 amino acids: CASSYEISYEQYF. The CDR3, as DNA: TGTGCCAGCAGTTACGAGATCTCCTACGAGCAGTACTTC.

This clonotype was detected many times. V is TRBV6-2 or TRBV6-3 and J is TRBJ2-7; TRBD1 or TRBD2 may be the D gene (5 bases each). V lost 8 bases, J lost 3 bases, and 14 bases lay in between. The CDR3 runs 13 residues. In germline, CDR1 is MNHEY, CDR2 SVGEGT. The CDR3 DNA sequence: TGTGCCAGCCGGCCGGGACCGATCTACGAGCAGTACTTC. Its protein product is CASRPGPIYEQYF.

In its sample, this clonotype was seen many times. The V and J genes are TRBV6-1 and TRBJ2-7; a weak D match, TRBD1 (6 bases). The V and J ends lost 6 bases and 5 bases respectively, with 14 bases between them. The CDR3 spans 13 residues. The germline V gene encodes CDR1 MNHNS and CDR2 SASEGT. The CDR3 DNA reads TGTGCCAGCAGGTCCCCAGGGGTGGACGAGCAGTACTTC. Translation: CASRSPGVDEQYF.

This clonotype was seen a handful of times. The J gene is TRBJ1-5, the V gene TRBV12-3 or TRBV12-4; D possibly corresponds to TRBD1 (6 bases). The CDR3 has 14 residues. The V gene lost 3 bases and the J gene lost 6 bases, with 12 bases spanning the gap. As DNA, the CDR3 is TGTGCCAGCAGTTTCGTGGGGGGCGGTCAGCCCCAGCATTTT. This codes for CASSFVGGGQPQHF.

This clonotype came up many times. This chain joins TRBV29-1 and TRBJ2-7; D possibly corresponds to TRBD1 (6 bases). The CDR3 totals 12 residues. Trimming shortened V by 5 bases and J by 1 base, and 9 bases separated the two germline ends. Germline CDR1 and CDR2: SQVTM and ANQGSEA. DNA for the CDR3: TGCAGCGTTCAGGGGCTTTCCTACGAGCAGTACTTC. Encoded protein: CSVQGLSYEQYF.

There are many counts of this clonotype. The CDR3 is CSVGQMNTEAFF. CDR3 DNA: TGCAGCGTGGGACAGATGAACACTGAAGCTTTCTTT. The chain carries TRBV29-1 and TRBJ1-1; 7 bases fit TRBD1. Germline CDR1 SQVTM, CDR2 ANQGSEA. V trimming: 6 bases; J trimming: 0 bases; junction bases outside the gene matches: 1. This CDR3 has 12 residues.

In its sample, this clonotype was seen a few times. J is TRBJ2-5 and V is TRBV6-1; D might be TRBD1 (5 bases). V was clipped by 7 bases and J by 2 bases, with 14 bases between them. This CDR3 spans 14 amino acids. Germline assignment: CDR1 MNHNS and CDR2 SASEGT. The CDR3 is CASNTGWDQETQYF. The CDR3, as DNA: TGTGCCAGCAACACAGGATGGGATCAAGAGACCCAGTACTTC.

The table lists this clonotype with many counts. The V and J genes are TRBV6-5 and TRBJ2-7, with a tentative D call TRBD1 (5 bases). Germline V gene lookup returns CDR1 MNHEY and CDR2 SVGAGI. Trimming removed 0 bases at V and 1 base at J, with 13 bases between. The CDR3 consists of 16 residues. The CDR3 sequence: CASSYSIGSGSYEQYF. The CDR3 DNA is TGTGCCAGCAGTTACTCGATAGGTTCAGGGTCCTACGAGCAGTACTTC.

In this sample, this clonotype turned up many times. The gene calls are TRBV5-1 and TRBJ1-5; D is perhaps TRBD1 (6 bases). Trimming took 0 bases from V and 6 from J, leaving 16 bases between them. This CDR3 region has 16 residues. CDR1 and CDR2 from the germline V gene are SGHRS and YFSETQ. CDR3 in amino acids: CASSLGGGSGIQPQHF. As DNA, the CDR3 is TGCGCCAGCAGCTTGGGCGGGGGCTCGGGTATTCAGCCCCAGCATTTT.

This clonotype is a singleton in its sample. This chain links TRBV30 with TRBJ2-7, with D maybe TRBD1 (6 bases). This CDR3 is 14 amino acids long. Trimming shortened V by 0 bases and J by 8 bases, and 17 bases separated the two germline ends. Germline loops: CDR1 GTSNPN, CDR2 SVGIG (reference sequence). CDR3 amino acids: CAWSVGGHLLQQYF. As DNA, the CDR3 is TGTGCCTGGAGTGTAGGGGGACACCTCCTCCAGCAGTACTTC.

DNA of the CDR3: TGTGCCAGCAGTTTAGACGGGGGGCACCCTAATCAGCCCCAGCATTTT. It translates to CASSLDGGHPNQPQHF. The chain has TRBV12-3 or TRBV12-4 and TRBJ1-5; a possible D gene is TRBD1 (6 bases). CDR3 length: 16 residues. V lost 1 base, J lost 4 bases, and 14 bases lay in between.

This clonotype was seen ten or more times. The rearrangement joins TRBV2 to TRBJ2-2, with D perhaps matching TRBD1 (5 bases). The V end lost 3 bases, the J end lost 5 bases, and 22 bases lay between the germline ends. This CDR3 is built from 18 residues. Germline V gene sequence: CDR1 SNHLY, CDR2 FYNNEI. CDR3 residues: CASSEERWGSSTTGELFF. The CDR3 nucleotides read TGTGCCAGCAGTGAGGAACGGTGGGGCTCCAGTACTACCGGGGAGCTGTTTTTT.

A single count supports this clonotype. The V gene is TRBV20-1, the J gene TRBJ2-7; TRBD2 aligns across 12 bases. Germline V gene sequence: CDR1 DFQATT, CDR2 SNEGSKA (reference sequence). V lost 6 bases, J lost 0 bases, and 9 bases stayed unmatched. This CDR3 has 16 residues. CDR3 region: CSALTLAGGNSYEQYF. The CDR3 region has the DNA TGCAGTGCCCTGACACTAGCGGGGGGAAACTCCTACGAGCAGTACTTC.

This clonotype has at least ten counts. The CDR3 is CASSGGLAPYEQYF. The CDR3 nucleotides are TGTGCCAGCAGCGGGGGACTAGCGCCCTACGAGCAGTACTTC. V and J are TRBV7-2 and TRBJ2-7; 10 bases fit TRBD2. The V segment lost 5 bases and the J segment 2 bases; nucleotides outside the gene matches: 3. Per the germline V gene, CDR1 is SGHTA and CDR2 is FQGNSA. The CDR3 totals 14 residues. The entire variable domain, with the rest obtained from reference TRBV7-2 and TRBJ2-7, is as follows: GAGVSQSPSNKVTEKGKDVELRCDPISGHTALYWYRQSLGQGLEFLIYFQGNSAPDKSGLPSDRFSAERTGGSVSTLTIQRTQQEDSAVYLCASSGGLAPYEQYFGPGTRLTVT.

This clonotype was observed at least ten times. The rearrangement joins TRBV6-1 to TRBJ2-7; no clear D gene. Per the germline V gene, CDR1 is MNHNS and CDR2 is SASEGT. V was trimmed by 2 bases and J by 0 bases, leaving 11 bases between them. The CDR3 contains 15 residues. CDR3 in DNA: TGTGCCAGCAGTGAACGAGACGGCCTCTCCTACGAGCAGTACTTC. Translation: CASSERDGLSYEQYF.

On this clonotype itself: The junction does not match germline at one end; this may be a read error. The chain couples TRBV11-2 to TRBJ2-2, with D tentatively TRBD2 (6 bases). CDR3 size: 17 residues. Looked up from germline, CDR1 is SGHAT and CDR2 is FQNNGV. The CDR3 sequence: CASSWTAGTANIGELFF. The CDR3 bases are TGTGCCAGCAGCTGGACCGCCGGGACTGCGAACATCGGGGAGCTGTTTTTT.

A few counts support this clonotype. The chain combines TRBV20-1 with TRBJ2-5; D is ambiguous. V lost 5 bases, J lost 5 bases, and 15 bases lay in between. CDR3 size: 13 residues. Germline V CDR1 and CDR2: DFQATT, SNEGSKA (reference sequence). CDR3 coding DNA: TGCAGTGCTGATTATCTAGACCGGGAGACCCAGTACTTC. This translates into CSADYLDRETQYF.

This clonotype occurred many times. The chain combines TRBV28 with TRBJ2-7, with 8 bases fitting TRBD1. CDR1 and CDR2 (germline): MDHEN, SYDVKM. With 4 bases clipped from V and 5 bases from J, the junction kept 7 bases outside the gene matches. The CDR3 covers 14 residues. The CDR3 bases are TGTGCCAGCAGTTCGCCTTGGACAGGGAACGAGCAGTACTTC. Translating it yields CASSSPWTGNEQYF.

This clonotype was picked up many times. This chain joins TRBV2 and TRBJ1-2; 8 bases fit TRBD1. V was clipped by 5 bases and J by 3 bases; unmatched bases: 2. Per germline, CDR1 SNHLY and CDR2 FYNNEI. The CDR3 is made up of 13 amino acids. Here the CDR3 reads CASSIQGDYGYTF. CDR3 coding DNA: TGTGCCAGCAGTATACAGGGGGACTATGGCTACACCTTC.

The sample holds many counts of this clonotype. CDR3 amino acids: CASSMGTGVFTEAFF. CDR3 sequence (DNA): TGTGCCAGCAGCATGGGCACAGGGGTGTTCACTGAAGCTTTCTTT. The rearrangement links TRBV7-8 to TRBJ1-1, with 7 bases lining up with TRBD1. The ends lost 5 bases at V and 4 bases at J; junction bases unmatched: 10. CDR3 length: 15 residues. Germline V gene lookup returns CDR1 SGHVS and CDR2 FQNEAQ.

There are many counts of this clonotype. The J gene is TRBJ2-7, the V gene TRBV29-1, with 7 bases aligning to TRBD1. Trimming removed 1 base from V and 2 bases from J; junction bases left unmatched: 5. CDR3 length: 14 residues. The germline gives CDR1 SQVTM, CDR2 ANQGSEA. The CDR3, as DNA: TGCAGCGTTGAAGCCGTGGGACAGACCTACGAGCAGTACTTC. Its protein product is CSVEAVGQTYEQYF.

This rearrangement joins TRBV29-1 to TRBJ2-7; 10 bases match TRBD1. Trimming removed 5 bases from V and 6 bases from J; junction bases left unmatched: 10. Germline CDR1 reads SQVTM; CDR2 reads ANQGSEA. The CDR3 covers 14 residues. The CDR3 region has the DNA TGCAGCGTTAGCCGGGACAGGGGTTCTGGCGAGCAGTACTTC. This translates into CSVSRDRGSGEQYF.

This clonotype was seen many times. This chain links TRBV6-2 or TRBV6-3 with TRBJ1-1; D gene unclear. Germline V gene sequence: CDR1 MNHEY, CDR2 SVGEGT. V gave up 2 bases and J gave up 4 bases, with 20 bases separating them. The CDR3 runs 17 residues. The CDR3 sequence is CASSYEFLPLFFTEAFF. DNA for the CDR3: TGTGCCAGCAGTTACGAATTCTTGCCCTTGTTTTTCACTGAAGCTTTCTTT.

This clonotype was observed many times. V and J are TRBV6-1 and TRBJ2-7; D may be TRBD1 or TRBD2 (5 bases each). Germline CDR1 is MNHNS and CDR2 is SASEGT. CDR3 length: 13 amino acids. V lost 4 bases, J lost 5 bases, and 12 bases lay in between. Here the CDR3 DNA reads TGTGCCAGCAGTGTCCCTGGGGGTCACGAGCAGTACTTC. This codes for CASSVPGGHEQYF.

This clonotype showed up many times. The rearrangement links TRBV2 to TRBJ1-1; 8 bases map to TRBD1. The trim removed 5 bases at V and 6 bases at J, leaving 8 bases unmatched. There are 14 residues in the CDR3. CDR1 and CDR2 (germline): SNHLY, FYNNEI. CDR3 nucleotide sequence: TGTGCCAGCAGTTTTAGCTCAGGGGGCCCTGAAGCTTTCTTT. Amino acid sequence: CASSFSSGGPEAFF. Variable domain in full (rest from reference TRBV2 and TRBJ1-1): EPEVTQTPSHQVTQMGQEVILRCVPISNHLYFYWYRQILGQKVEFLVSFYNNEISEKSEIFDDQFSVERPDGSNFTLKIRSTKLEDSAMYFCASSFSSGGPEAFFGQGTRLTVV.